This entry is about one T cell receptor beta chain. Its antigen is currently unknown. A much larger clone is a single base away; this may be a read error. As the CDR3 is not closed by the conserved phenylalanine or tryptophan, this likely results from a read error. This specimen belongs to a study of Graves' ophthalmopathy and Graves' hyperthyroidism. Overall study: Hyperthyroidism qualified as stable when ophthalmopathy did not develop within 18 months of follow-up.

Study-level findings and limits: Most thyroid clonotypes with frequency above 0.001 were detected in blood too.

V lost 0 bases and J 10 bases, leaving 21 bases between the germline ends. The germline CDR1 and CDR2 sequences are MGHRA and YSYEKL. The CDR3 is 16 amino acids. From RNA, the CDR3 regions of TCR beta chains were amplified and sequenced. RT-PCR with HTBI primers came first, then second-round multiplex PCR. Each CDR3 protein gets one entry after TCRdb re-called the multiplex PCR reads with MiXCR. This sample has 500,000 to 700,000 distinct CDR3 sequences, with less than 40% found just once. The TCR originated in an adult man with Graves' hyperthyroidism. The sequencing sample was made of peripheral blood or thyroid tissue (not recorded which). This chain links TRBV4-1 with TRBJ2-5, with D perhaps TRBD2 (6 bases). This chain's CDR3 is CASSQESELDWEDQYS. The CDR3 DNA is TGCGCCAGCAGCCAAGAATCAGAACTAGATTGGGAGGACCAGTACTCC.